In its sample, the clone carrying this TCR beta chain was seen many times. Its target is not known. The V gene end was trimmed by 3 bases and the J gene end by 7 bases; junction bases not matched to a gene: 11. The germline gives CDR1 KGHSH, CDR2 LQKENI. The length of the CDR3 is 16 residues. TCRdb re-called the 5' RACE reads through MiXCR, storing one row per CDR3 protein. The sample holds 500,000 to 550,000 distinct CDR3 sequences, 20% to 25% seen once. This sample stems from a study of T cells after yellow fever vaccination. Whole-study findings and limits: Most clones from primary vaccination were detected again post-booster (around 96% CD4, about 88% CD8). From the bulk population, abundant clonotypes could contaminate and appear within FACS-sorted repertoires.

The chain has TRBV18 and TRBJ2-1, with 8 bases lining up with TRBD2. The sample here was PBMCs, taken roughly 23 days after the first yellow fever vaccination. This sequence originates from a man between 18 and 29 years old who received the YFV17D yellow fever vaccine. The CDR3 sequence is CASSPSGGGRYNEQFF. CDR3 in DNA: TGTGCCAGCTCACCTTCAGGCGGGGGGCGATATAATGAGCAGTTCTTC. Full variable domain (remainder filled in from reference TRBV18 and TRBJ2-1): NAGVMQNPRHLVRRRGQEARLRCSPMKGHSHVYWYRQLPEEGLKFMVYLQKENIIDESGMPKERFSAEFPKEGPSILRIQQVVRGDSAAYFCASSPSGGGRYNEQFFGPGTRLTVL.